The 10 T cell receptor beta chains below all came from one sample that was sequenced in a study of shared clonotypes between healthy human individuals. The repertoire was sequenced with immunoSEQ multiplex PCR; TCRdb's copy has only in-frame clones and lacks some. Seen here are approximately 530,000 clones, roughly 95% observed once, and the top ten hold approximately 0.067%. Input material: naive CD4+ T cells sorted from blood. Subset of the sample: CD45RA+ positively selected. The receptors stem from a woman in her 30s in good health.

V usage is TRBV29-1 and J usage is TRBJ2-5; TRBD2 matches at 10 bases. The end of the DNA aligns better with TRBJ2-7, so the J call may be wrong. The CDR3 is 12 amino acids. Germline CDR1 is SQVTM and CDR2 is ANQGSEA. CDR3 sequence reads: CSARTSGYEQYF. DNA for the CDR3: TGCAGCGCTAGGACTAGCGGATACGAGCAGTACTTC.

The gene calls are TRBV9 and TRBJ2-7; 11 nucleotides match TRBD1. The V gene's germline CDR1 is SGDLS and CDR2 YYNGEE. The CDR3 has 15 amino acids. V shed 3 bases, J shed 4 bases, and the junction held 6 bases outside the gene matches. The CDR3 reads CASSGPGTGGYEQYF. The CDR3 DNA sequence: TGTGCCAGCAGCGGGCCCGGGACAGGGGGTTACGAGCAGTACTTC.

The V gene is TRBV25-1, the J gene TRBJ2-7; D call uncertain. Trimming left V 5 bases short and J 2 bases short, with 16 bases between. The CDR3 covers 15 residues. Per germline, CDR1 MGHDK and CDR2 SYGVNS. For the CDR3, the DNA is TGTGCCAGCAGTCCAAGGTCGGGCACAACCTACGAGCAGTACTTC. Translated, it gives CASSPRSGTTYEQYF.

The chain uses TRBV7-9 and TRBJ1-2; no clear D. Trimming took 3 bases from V and 1 from J, leaving 6 bases between them. Germline V gives CDR1 SEHNR, CDR2 FQNEAQ (reference sequence). This CDR3 contains 13 residues. CDR3 DNA sequence: TGTGCCAGCAGCTTTGGCCTTAACTATGGCTACACCTTC. It translates to CASSFGLNYGYTF.

This chain links TRBV7-8 with TRBJ2-1; 9 bases match TRBD2. Germline V gene lookup returns CDR1 SGHVS and CDR2 FQNEAQ. CDR3 length: 17 residues. Losses at the gene ends were 5 bases for V and 6 bases for J; bases not matched to a gene: 14. The CDR3 reads CASSKPGWASGINEQFF. In DNA, the CDR3 is TGTGCCAGCAGCAAACCCGGGTGGGCTAGCGGGATCAATGAGCAGTTCTTC.

The table lists this clone with a count of one. The chain carries TRBV30 and TRBJ1-4; D gene ambiguous. The ends were cut back, 3 bases at V and 0 bases at J, with 20 bases in the middle. The CDR3 length is 18 residues. From germline, CDR1 is GTSNPN and CDR2 SVGIG (reference sequence). Written as DNA, the CDR3 is TGTGCCTGGAGGAGAGTACAGCACAGTCGTGCAACTAATGAAAAACTGTTTTTT. Translated: CAWRRVQHSRATNEKLFF.

This clone was detected only once. The gene calls are TRBV19 and TRBJ1-2; TRBD1 might be the D (6 bases). This CDR3 is 13 amino acids long. The V and J ends lost 6 bases and 7 bases respectively, with 15 bases between them. Germline V gene lookup returns CDR1 LNHDA and CDR2 SQIVND (reference sequence). The chain's CDR3 is CASSKQGVGGYTF. The CDR3 DNA reads TGTGCCAGTAGCAAACAGGGAGTAGGTGGCTACACCTTC.

The gene calls are TRBV5-1 and TRBJ1-2, with D unclear. V was trimmed by 4 bases and J by 5 bases, leaving 21 bases between them. The CDR3 is made up of 16 amino acids. CDR1 is SGHRS, CDR2 YFSETQ, per germline. The CDR3 coding sequence is TGCGCCAGCAGCGCAGGCCTCGGGGTAGGTGAATATGGCTACACCTTC. It yields the protein CASSAGLGVGEYGYTF.

The chain joins TRBV28 to TRBJ1-2, with unresolved D. CDR3 size: 14 residues. Germline CDR1 MDHEN, CDR2 SYDVKM. With 5 bases removed from V and 8 bases from J, the gap between germline ends came to 18 bases. CDR3 region: CASSPYRDLNGYTF. The CDR3 DNA reads TGTGCCAGCAGTCCGTACAGAGATTTGAACGGCTACACCTTC.

V gene TRBV6-5 combines with J gene TRBJ2-7, with 8 bases aligning to TRBD1. Germline loops: CDR1 MNHEY, CDR2 SVGAGI. The CDR3 spans 15 residues. V dropped 0 bases and J dropped 0; count of bases not matched to a gene: 1. The CDR3 here is CASSYSQGASYEQYF. The CDR3 region has the DNA TGTGCCAGCAGTTACTCTCAGGGGGCCTCCTACGAGCAGTACTTC.